This T cell receptor beta chain stems from a study of cytomegalovirus exposure and HLA in healthy donors. The J segment lost 3 bases and the V segment lost 1 base, leaving 2 bases of the junction unmatched. Looked up from germline, CDR1 is SGHTA and CDR2 is FQGTGA. The CDR3 runs 15 residues. In the PCR, 60 Vbeta and 13 Jbeta primers were used. Some clones are missing from TCRdb's copy, which holds only in-frame ones; the method was immunoSEQ multiplex PCR. The repertoire holds roughly 110,000 clones, approximately 71% seen once, with roughly 2.5% in the top ten. The sample taken for sequencing was PBMCs. The chain uses TRBV7-3 and TRBJ2-7; 11 nucleotides match TRBD1. The clonotype was recovered from a middle-aged man in good health and CMV-seronegative. CDR3 nucleotides: TGTGCCAGCAGCTTAAGCGGGACAGGGGGCTACGAGCAGTACTTC. This translates into CASSLSGTGGYEQYF. The entire variable domain, with the rest obtained from reference TRBV7-3 and TRBJ2-7, is as follows: GAGVSQTPSNKVTEKGKYVELRCDPISGHTALYWYRQSLGQGPEFLIYFQGTGAADDSGLPNDRFFAVRPEGSVSTLKIQRTERGDSAVYLCASSLSGTGGYEQYFGPGTRLTVT.